This T cell receptor beta chain originates from a study of Tregs in tolerant kidney transplant recipients. Background on the study: CD4+CD25+CD127- cells came from roughly 3-day belatacept mixed lymphocyte reactions, some with roughly five-day graft donor restimulation. Sorting used antibodies to exclude donor cells.

With regard to this clone: Its antigen is undetermined.

Profiled with immunoSEQ multiplex PCR; TCRdb holds only in-frame clones, not every one. The table records roughly 20,000 clones, less than 70% of them present only once. General observations from the study: Activated donor B cell expansion appeared to reveal the most relevant donor-specific TCRbeta repertoire. This study did not directly address biological reproducibility.

V shed 8 bases and J shed 2 bases, with 4 bases lying between them. The CDR3 is 10 amino acids. CDR1 and CDR2 (germline): SGHVS, FNYEAQ. V usage is TRBV7-6 and J usage is TRBJ2-7; D is ambiguous. The clonotype comes from a human donor in good health. The sequencing input was Tregs from blood cultured with allogeneic cells. The chain's CDR3 is CASGPYEQYF. The CDR3 DNA reads TGTGCCAGCGGCCCCTACGAGCAGTACTTC.